These 8 T cell receptor beta chains were all obtained from the same sample, sequenced in a study of cytomegalovirus exposure and HLA in healthy donors. PCR primers comprised 60 Vbeta and 13 Jbeta primers. TCRdb keeps only in-frame clones here, not all; method: immunoSEQ multiplex PCR. This sample has about 170,000 clones; 73% occur once, and the top ten carry under 7%. Sequencing was done on a sample of PBMCs. These receptors were obtained from a woman in her late teens or twenties in good health and CMV-seropositive.

The rearrangement joins TRBV7-3 to TRBJ2-2; D may be TRBD2 (6 bases). The CDR3 loop spans 16 amino acids. Germline CDR1 is SGHTA and CDR2 is FQGTGA. V lost 4 bases and J 6 bases, leaving 18 bases between the germline ends. The CDR3 nucleotides read TGTGCCAGCAGCTCCACGACTAGTATTATGGCCGGGGAGCTGTTTTTT. Protein product: CASSSTTSIMAGELFF. Full variable domain (remainder filled in from reference TRBV7-3 and TRBJ2-2): GAGVSQTPSNKVTEKGKYVELRCDPISGHTALYWYRQSLGQGPEFLIYFQGTGAADDSGLPNDRFFAVRPEGSVSTLKIQRTERGDSAVYLCASSSTTSIMAGELFFGEGSRLTVL.

V is TRBV30 and J is TRBJ1-1; perhaps TRBD1 as D (6 bases). The length of the CDR3 is 13 residues. Trimming stripped 0 bases from V and 6 bases from J, with 11 bases between. Germline V gives CDR1 GTSNPN, CDR2 SVGIG (reference sequence). Here the CDR3 reads CAWSVNRVAEAFF. Here the CDR3 DNA reads TGTGCCTGGAGTGTAAACAGGGTAGCTGAAGCTTTCTTT.

The CDR3 spells CASSLASILAGGWNEQFF. CDR3 bases: TGTGCCAGCAGCTTGGCCTCCATTCTAGCGGGGGGATGGAATGAGCAGTTCTTC. The rearrangement uses TRBV5-6 and TRBJ2-1; 11 nucleotides agree with TRBD2. V shed 0 bases, J shed 7 bases, and the junction held 12 bases outside the gene matches. Germline CDR1 SGHDT, CDR2 YYEEEE. The CDR3 has 18 amino acids. The complete variable domain, with remaining parts taken from reference TRBV5-6 and TRBJ2-1, reads DAGVTQSPTHLIKTRGQQVTLRCSPKSGHDTVSWYQQALGQGPQFIFQYYEEEERQRGNFPDRFSGHQFPNYSSELNVNALLLGDSALYLCASSLASILAGGWNEQFFGPGTRLTVL.

V usage is TRBV27 and J usage is TRBJ2-5; 8 nucleotides align to TRBD1. CDR3 size: 14 residues. V was clipped by 6 bases and J by 5 bases; unmatched bases: 8. CDR1 is MNHEY and CDR2 is SMNVEV in the germline V gene (reference sequence). The CDR3 coding sequence is TGTGCCAGCAGCCGAGCAGGGGGCATGGAGACCCAGTACTTC. Translation gives CASSRAGGMETQYF.

On this clone itself: A read error may account for a junction end that differs from germline. Other nucleotide sequences from this sample produce the same CDR3. The chain has TRBV9 and TRBJ1-2; 9 bases fit TRBD1. CDR1 and CDR2 (germline): SGDLS, YYNGEE. This CDR3 comprises 15 residues. The CDR3 sequence: CASSVDGQGFYGYTF. CDR3 coding DNA: TGCGCCAGCAGCGTAGACGGACAGGGGTTCTATGGCTACACCTTC.

The J gene is TRBJ2-3, the V gene TRBV20-1; 8 nucleotides line up with TRBD1. CDR3 length equals 11 residues. The V gene's germline CDR1 is DFQATT and CDR2 SNEGSKA (reference sequence). V trimming: 1 base; J trimming: 14 bases; junction bases outside the gene matches: 5. This chain's CDR3 is CSARADRVLYF. DNA of the CDR3: TGCAGTGCTAGAGCGGACAGGGTACTGTATTTT.

The chain is built from TRBV6-5 and TRBJ2-7; 10 bases are shared with TRBD1. V shed 2 bases and J 7 bases; nucleotides not matched to a gene: 5. The CDR3 contains 14 residues. CDR1 and CDR2 (germline): MNHEY, SVGAGI. For the CDR3, the DNA is TGTGCCAGCAGTTACCGGACAGGGGGTAGAGAGCAGTACTTC. Its protein product is CASSYRTGGREQYF.

V gene TRBV7-8 combines with J gene TRBJ1-1; maybe TRBD1 (6 bases). CDR1 SGHVS and CDR2 FQNEAQ come from the germline V gene. V lost 5 bases and J lost 4, with 17 bases in between. The CDR3 spans 15 residues. CDR3 sequence (DNA): TGTGCCAGCAGCCCTCACAGGGCTAGTGGCACTGAAGCTTTCTTT. Protein product: CASSPHRASGTEAFF.